Following are 12 T cell receptor beta chains from one sample sequenced in a study of cytomegalovirus exposure and HLA in healthy donors. With 60 Vbeta and 13 Jbeta primers, the PCR was carried out. Some clones are missing from TCRdb's copy, which holds only in-frame ones; the method was immunoSEQ multiplex PCR. The table for this sample gives about 160,000 clones. Source material: PBMCs. The source of these receptors is a man aged 25-45 years in good health and CMV-seronegative.

V is TRBV29-1 and J is TRBJ2-7, with a possible D match to TRBD1 (6 bases). Between the trimmed V and J ends, which lost 4 bases and 3 bases, there was a span of 13 bases. The CDR3 spans 13 residues. The V gene's germline CDR1 is SQVTM and CDR2 ANQGSEA. The CDR3 DNA reads as TGCAGCGTTGGCCCTTCACAGGGCTACGAGCAGTACTTC. Its translation is CSVGPSQGYEQYF.

The chain has TRBV29-1 and TRBJ1-1; 8 bases agree with TRBD1. From germline, CDR1 is SQVTM and CDR2 ANQGSEA. The V and J ends lost 3 bases and 5 bases, in that order; junction bases with no gene match: 5. This CDR3 has 13 residues. The CDR3 is CSVDSGGGTEAFF. CDR3 nucleotides: TGCAGCGTTGATTCAGGGGGCGGGACTGAAGCTTTCTTT. The complete variable domain, with remaining parts taken from reference TRBV29-1 and TRBJ1-1, reads SAVISQKPSRDICQRGTSLTIQCQVDSQVTMMFWYRQQPGQSLTLIATANQGSEATYESGFVIDKFPISRPNLTFSTLTVSNMSPEDSSIYLCSVDSGGGTEAFFGQGTRLTVV.

This chain connects TRBV5-4 to TRBJ2-5; D call uncertain. The J call may be incorrect, as the DNA end agrees better with TRBJ2-7. This CDR3 spans 14 amino acids. Germline V gene lookup returns CDR1 SGHNT and CDR2 YYREEE (reference sequence). CDR3 region: CASSSRFSSYEQYF. In DNA, the CDR3 is TGTGCCAGCAGCTCCCGCTTTAGCTCTTACGAGCAGTACTTC.

The V call is TRBV6-1, the J call TRBJ1-1; D perhaps matches TRBD1 (6 bases). V lost 3 bases and J 4 bases, leaving 12 bases between the germline ends. Germline CDR1 MNHNS, CDR2 SASEGT. This CDR3 is 14 amino acids long. CDR3 nucleotides: TGTGCCAGCAGTGATTCAGGGGTTGGCACTGAAGCTTTCTTT. This codes for CASSDSGVGTEAFF.

This sequence joins TRBV27 and TRBJ2-7; 8 bases fit TRBD1. The V and J ends lost 4 bases and 2 bases, in that order; junction bases with no gene match: 7. This CDR3 comprises 15 residues. The germline CDR1 and CDR2 sequences are MNHEY and SMNVEV (reference sequence). The CDR3 nucleotides are TGTGCCAGCAGTTATCGAGACAGGGGCACCTACGAGCAGTACTTC. This encodes CASSYRDRGTYEQYF.

This chain connects TRBV27 to TRBJ2-5; no clear D. The V and J ends lost 4 bases and 5 bases respectively, with 8 bases between them. Germline loops: CDR1 MNHEY, CDR2 SMNVEV (reference sequence). This CDR3 is 12 amino acids long. CDR3 loop: CASSSDWETQYF. CDR3 DNA sequence: TGTGCCAGCAGTTCAGATTGGGAGACCCAGTACTTC.

The CDR3 region is CASSSLASGRLREQYF. The CDR3 DNA is TGTGCCAGCAGTTCCTTGGCTAGCGGGAGGCTTCGCGAGCAGTACTTC. This chain uses TRBV28 with TRBJ2-7, with 11 bases aligning to TRBD2. Per the germline V gene, CDR1 is MDHEN and CDR2 is SYDVKM. The CDR3 has 16 amino acids. J was trimmed by 6 bases and V by 4 bases; bases with no gene match: 11. Using reference TRBV28 and TRBJ2-7 for the parts outside the CDR3, the full variable domain is DVKVTQSSRYLVKRTGEKVFLECVQDMDHENMFWYRQDPGLGLRLIYFSYDVKMKEKGDIPEGYSVSREKKERFSLILESASTNQTSMYLCASSSLASGRLREQYFGPGTRLTVT.

The chain couples TRBV6-5 to TRBJ1-6; D remains ambiguous. V lost 0 bases to trimming and J lost 6 bases, with 9 bases between them. Germline V gives CDR1 MNHEY, CDR2 SVGAGI. The length of the CDR3 is 15 residues. Written as DNA, the CDR3 is TGTGCCAGCAGTTACTCGGCGGGCCTTAATTCACCCCTCCACTTT. This sequence encodes CASSYSAGLNSPLHF.

The CDR3 DNA reads as TGTGCCAGCAGCTCCCGGTACGGGGAGCTGTTTTTT. Protein sequence: CASSSRYGELFF. This chain uses TRBV11-2 with TRBJ2-2; D is ambiguous. Trimming stripped 4 bases from V and 7 bases from J, with 7 bases between. The CDR3 runs 12 residues. Looked up from germline, CDR1 is SGHAT and CDR2 is FQNNGV.

The chain is built from TRBV5-1 and TRBJ2-7; TRBD1 might be the D (6 bases). Germline assignment: CDR1 SGHRS and CDR2 YFSETQ. The CDR3 loop spans 14 amino acids. The V end lost 4 bases, the J end lost 3 bases, and 14 bases lay between the germline ends. The CDR3 DNA is TGCGCCAGCAGCGTCTCAGGACAGTTCTACGAGCAGTACTTC. It translates to CASSVSGQFYEQYF.

The chain links TRBV4-3 to TRBJ1-1, with D tentatively TRBD1 (5 bases). Germline loops: CDR1 LGHNA, CDR2 YSLEER. CDR3 length equals 15 residues. The V end lost 0 bases, the J end lost 4 bases, and 12 bases lay between the germline ends. In nucleotides, the CDR3 is TGCGCCAGCAGCCAAGAGGGCAGGGTTGGCACTGAAGCTTTCTTT. It translates to CASSQEGRVGTEAFF.

The chain links TRBV12-5 to TRBJ1-1; TRBD1 might be the D (6 bases). Per germline, CDR1 LGHNT and CDR2 FRNRAP. Trimming removed 2 bases at V and 4 bases at J, with 11 bases between. CDR3 length equals 14 residues. Here the CDR3 reads CASGLTRGATEAFF. Here the CDR3 DNA reads TGTGCTAGTGGTTTGACCAGGGGAGCCACTGAAGCTTTCTTT.